The next 9 T cell receptor beta chains were all read from a single sample in a study of cytotoxic CD8 clonotypes in ibrutinib-treated CLL. The repertoire was sequenced with immunoSEQ multiplex PCR; TCRdb's copy has only in-frame clones and lacks some. The repertoire holds 300,000 to 400,000 clones, with about 64% as singletons. The sequences come from PBMCs, collected after 36 months of ibrutinib treatment. All receptors come from a human donor with chronic lymphocytic leukemia.

This rearrangement joins TRBV7-9 to TRBJ1-4, with 8 positions matching TRBD1. Trimming at V came to 3 bases and at J to 8 bases, leaving 8 bases not matched to a gene. CDR3 size: 15 residues. CDR1 is SEHNR and CDR2 is FQNEAQ in the germline V gene (reference sequence). DNA of the CDR3: TGTGCCAGCAGCTTTACCAGGGGGCTGGGAGAAAAACTGTTTTTT. Protein product: CASSFTRGLGEKLFF.

V and J are TRBV10-3 and TRBJ2-2; 10 nucleotides agree with TRBD2. Looked up from germline, CDR1 is ENHRY and CDR2 is SYGVKD. CDR3 length: 15 amino acids. Trimming cost V 5 bases and J 7 bases; bases outside gene matches: 7. The CDR3 here is CAISPYGLAVGELFF. CDR3 sequence (DNA): TGTGCCATCAGTCCCTACGGACTAGCGGTCGGGGAGCTGTTTTTT.

In DNA form, the CDR3 reads TGTGCCAGCAGCGAACAGGGGGCCTACGAGCAGTACTTC. This encodes CASSEQGAYEQYF. V and J are TRBV28 and TRBJ2-7, with 8 positions matching TRBD1. This CDR3 spans 13 amino acids. Trimming cost V 6 bases and J 2 bases; bases outside gene matches: 3. CDR1 is MDHEN, CDR2 SYDVKM, per germline.

The chain's CDR3 is CASSIAAGIYAYEQYF. For the CDR3, the DNA is TGTGCCAGTAGTATAGCCGCGGGGATATACGCCTACGAGCAGTACTTC. This sequence joins TRBV19 and TRBJ2-7, with TRBD2 as a possible D gene (6 bases). The CDR3 length is 16 residues. V lost 1 base and J lost 2, with 15 bases in between. CDR1 LNHDA and CDR2 SQIVND come from the germline V gene (reference sequence).

The chain combines TRBV5-1 with TRBJ2-2; D possibly matches TRBD1 or TRBD2 (5 bases each). The CDR3 loop spans 15 amino acids. Germline V gene lookup returns CDR1 SGHRS and CDR2 YFSETQ. V gave up 4 bases and J gave up 4 bases, with 14 bases separating them. The CDR3 here is CASSPRDPLTGELFF. The CDR3 DNA reads TGCGCCAGCAGCCCCCGGGACCCACTCACCGGGGAGCTGTTTTTT.

This clone was detected only a few times. The chain has TRBV5-1 and TRBJ2-7; 9 bases align to TRBD1. The ends lost 5 bases at V and 4 bases at J; junction bases unmatched: 10. The CDR3 runs 15 residues. Germline CDR1 and CDR2: SGHRS and YFSETQ. The CDR3 nucleotides read TGCGCCAGCAGATCACGGGACAGGGTAGGTTACGAGCAGTACTTC. It encodes CASRSRDRVGYEQYF.

The chain couples TRBV4-3 to TRBJ2-2; 9 bases are a match to TRBD1. Looked up from germline, CDR1 is LGHNA and CDR2 is YSLEER. This CDR3 has 18 residues. After removal of 4 bases from V and 1 base from J, the junction contained 10 bases not matched to a gene. The CDR3 region has the DNA TGCGCCAGCAGCCCATACTGGGACAGGGTCCAGAACACCGGGGAGCTGTTTTTT. This translates into CASSPYWDRVQNTGELFF.

The chain uses TRBV11-2 and TRBJ1-6; 11 positions agree with TRBD1. V trimming: 5 bases; J trimming: 6 bases; junction bases outside the gene matches: 9. The CDR3 has 17 amino acids. Per germline, CDR1 SGHAT and CDR2 FQNNGV. The CDR3 coding sequence is TGTGCCAGCAGCGCCGGGACAGGGGGTCCCGCTAATTCACCCCTCCACTTT. It encodes CASSAGTGGPANSPLHF. Full variable domain (rest looked up from reference TRBV11-2 and TRBJ1-6): EAGVAQSPRYKIIEKRQSVAFWCNPISGHATLYWYQQILGQGPKLLIQFQNNGVVDDSQLPKDRFSAERLKGVDSTLKIQPAKLEDSAVYLCASSAGTGGPANSPLHFGNGTRLTVT.

J is TRBJ1-1 and V is TRBV21-1; TRBD1 is the table's D call, not checked against the DNA. TRBV21-1 is classified as a pseudogene. The CDR3 runs 17 residues. CDR3 DNA: TGTGCCAGCAGTCCAAGGAAAGACACAGGGGAGGACACTGAAGCTTTCTTT. Translating it yields CASSPRKDTGEDTEAFF.